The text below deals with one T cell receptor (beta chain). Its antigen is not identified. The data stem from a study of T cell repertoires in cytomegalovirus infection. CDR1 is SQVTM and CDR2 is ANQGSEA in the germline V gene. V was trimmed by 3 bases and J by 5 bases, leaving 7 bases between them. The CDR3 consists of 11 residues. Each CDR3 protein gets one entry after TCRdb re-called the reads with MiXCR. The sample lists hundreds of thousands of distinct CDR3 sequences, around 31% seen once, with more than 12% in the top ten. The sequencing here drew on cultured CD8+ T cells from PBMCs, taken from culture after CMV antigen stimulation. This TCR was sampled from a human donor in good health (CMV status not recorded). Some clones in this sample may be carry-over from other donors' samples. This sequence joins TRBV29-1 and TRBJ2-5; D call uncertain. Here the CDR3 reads CSVEVAETQYF. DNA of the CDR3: TGCAGCGTTGAGGTTGCGGAGACCCAGTACTTC.